The TCR beta chain described here comes from a study of shared clonotypes between healthy human individuals. Assay used: immunoSEQ multiplex PCR; TCRdb lists only in-frame clones, some missing. Of roughly 660,000 clones in the sample, 90% were seen once. This CDR3 has 14 amino acids. The V and J ends lost 6 bases and 3 bases respectively, with 11 bases between them. Germline V lookup: CDR1 MRHNA, CDR2 SNTAGT. The TCR comes from a man aged 18 to 30 in good health. Some clones in this sample may be carry-over from other donors' samples. The chain employs TRBV6-4 and TRBJ1-4; D call uncertain. Sequenced material: memory CD8+ T cells from PBMCs. As to subset: CD45RO+ cells pooled with CCR7-negative TemRA cells. The CDR3 region is CASRADSANEKLFF. CDR3 bases: TGTGCCAGCAGGGCAGACTCAGCTAATGAAAAACTGTTTTTT.